This entry lists 12 T cell receptor beta chains sequenced from one sample in a study of T cells in Graves' hyperthyroidism and ophthalmopathy (dated by TCRdb to between 2017 and 2020). Receptor libraries were prepared by multiplex PCR. The sequencer was an Illumina HiSeq 2000. The TCR beta CDR3 regions were amplified from RNA transcripts. A first-round RT-PCR of the TCR CDR3 used the HTBI primer set with the Qiagen OneStep RT-PCR kit. TCRdb passed the public sequencing reads through fastp at Q25 and MiXCR, retaining productive beta sequences. Each CDR3 protein appears once, grouped with its most common genes and DNA. Here the sample has 300,000 to 500,000 distinct CDR3 sequences; 11% to 15% occur a single time. 28% of the sample is in the top ten clones. The sequenced material came from blood. Every receptor here comes from a man aged 45 to 65 with Graves' ophthalmopathy.

This clonotype was detected ten times or more. The rearrangement uses TRBV11-2 and TRBJ2-3; tentatively, D is TRBD1 (5 bases). This CDR3 is 15 amino acids long. Trimming stripped 6 bases from V and 0 bases from J, with 13 bases between. CDR1 and CDR2 (germline): SGHAT, FQNNGV. The DNA for the CDR3 is TGTGCCAGCAGGGGGCTGAGAGACAGCACAGATACGCAGTATTTT. Protein: CASRGLRDSTDTQYF.

This clonotype was picked up many times. DNA for the CDR3: TGTGCCAGCAGCGCACCGGGACTAGCGGGGATCGAGCAGTACTTC. Its translation is CASSAPGLAGIEQYF. The chain employs TRBV7-2 and TRBJ2-7; 13 bases align to TRBD2. Trimming removed 5 bases from V and 6 bases from J; junction bases left unmatched: 7. Germline V gene sequence: CDR1 SGHTA, CDR2 FQGNSA. The CDR3 extends over 15 amino acids.

In its sample, this clonotype was seen a few times. This chain uses TRBV9 with TRBJ1-1; D gene unclear. Between the trimmed V and J ends, which lost 4 bases and 10 bases, there was a span of 20 bases. The CDR3 runs 14 residues. Germline CDR1 reads SGDLS; CDR2 reads YYNGEE. The CDR3 here is CASSKKVEDFGAFF. The CDR3 DNA reads as TGTGCCAGCAGCAAAAAAGTGGAGGATTTTGGAGCTTTCTTT.

Ten or more counts support this clonotype. This chain links TRBV10-3 with TRBJ2-1; 11 bases map to TRBD1. This CDR3 has 15 amino acids. Trimming removed 4 bases from V and 3 bases from J; junction bases left unmatched: 2. The germline V gene has CDR1 ENHRY and CDR2 SYGVKD. CDR3 amino acids: CAISGGTGGYNEQFF. The CDR3 DNA is TGTGCCATCAGTGGGGGGACAGGGGGCTACAATGAGCAGTTCTTC.

This clonotype turned up a few times. The J gene is TRBJ2-3, the V gene TRBV5-4, with 8 bases lining up with TRBD2. Germline V gene lookup returns CDR1 SGHNT and CDR2 YYREEE (reference sequence). Unmatched junction bases numbered 11, after V lost 0 bases and J lost 5 bases. The CDR3 extends over 17 amino acids. CDR3: CASSLGGVAGRGDTQYF. As DNA, the CDR3 is TGTGCCAGCAGCTTGGGCGGGGTAGCGGGGCGTGGAGATACGCAGTATTTT.

Only a few counts were recorded for this clonotype. A read error may account for a junction end that differs from germline. V usage is TRBV25-1 and J usage is TRBJ2-3; D unresolved. The V gene's germline CDR1 is MGHDK and CDR2 SYGVNS. The CDR3 totals 13 residues. CDR3 amino acids: CATSLVNTDTQYF. Here the CDR3 DNA reads TGTGCCACCAGTCTCGTGAATACAGATACGCAGTATTTT.

This chain joins TRBV19 and TRBJ2-6, with D uncertain. Germline loops: CDR1 LNHDA, CDR2 SQIVND (reference sequence). The CDR3 is 17 residues long. The ends were cut back, 2 bases at V and 0 bases at J, with 11 bases in the middle. CDR3 in amino acids: CASSISRTFSGANVLTF. The CDR3 DNA follows: TGTGCCAGTAGTATATCTCGAACCTTCTCTGGGGCCAACGTCCTGACTTTC.

This rearrangement joins TRBV4-1 to TRBJ2-7; TRBD2 is a possible D gene (5 bases). Germline CDR1 and CDR2: MGHRA and YSYEKL. Trimming removed 0 bases at V and 3 bases at J, with 12 bases between. The CDR3 runs to 15 residues. In DNA form, the CDR3 reads TGCGCCAGCAGCCAAGAGCGAGAGGGAGACTACGAGCAGTACTTC. It translates to CASSQEREGDYEQYF.

This clonotype was counted a few times. This chain's CDR3 is CASRGTVNEKLFF. CDR3 nucleotide sequence: TGTGCCAGCAGGGGGACAGTTAATGAAAAACTGTTTTTT. The V and J genes are TRBV6-1 and TRBJ1-4; 7 bases agree with TRBD1. Per germline, CDR1 MNHNS and CDR2 SASEGT. This CDR3 has 13 residues. The trim removed 6 bases at V and 4 bases at J, leaving 2 bases unmatched.

This chain uses TRBV4-2 with TRBJ1-1, with D unresolved. This CDR3 is built from 16 residues. V was shortened by 0 bases and J by 3 bases, with 14 bases between the two germline ends. Germline V gene data show CDR1 as LGHNA and CDR2 as YNFKEQ. This chain's CDR3 is CASSQDATGWDTEAFF. The CDR3, as DNA: TGTGCCAGCAGCCAAGACGCTACGGGCTGGGACACTGAAGCTTTCTTT.

This clonotype was recorded a few times. V is TRBV2 and J is TRBJ1-2, with a weak D call TRBD1 (5 bases). The CDR3 is made up of 13 amino acids. CDR1 and CDR2 from the germline V gene are SNHLY and FYNNEI. V was clipped by 8 bases and J by 2 bases, with 12 bases between them. This CDR3 reads CASDGRGNYGYTF. The CDR3 region has the DNA TGTGCCAGCGATGGTAGGGGCAACTATGGCTACACCTTC.

This clonotype was observed at least ten times. The chain uses TRBV28 and TRBJ2-2, with 13 bases lining up with TRBD2. The CDR3 is 15 amino acids. The V gene's germline CDR1 is MDHEN and CDR2 SYDVKM. V was pared by 6 bases and J by 5 bases, with 3 bases of the junction left unmatched. The DNA for the CDR3 is TGTGCCAGCAGCACGACTAGCGGGAGGACCGGGGAGCTGTTTTTT. Translated: CASSTTSGRTGELFF.